The present T cell receptor (beta chain) was sequenced within a study of cytomegalovirus exposure and HLA in healthy donors (dated by TCRdb to 2016 to 2017). The study in broad terms: A later analysis indicated that the 90 to 150 validation repertoires were generated on the platform also employed for the 700 or so repertoires of the first cohort. The study was designed to test whether signatures of past pathogen exposure could be identified by cataloging public T cell receptors. Besides the first cohort of around 670 subjects, a separate validation cohort made up of around 120 different subjects was used. High-throughput TCR immunosequencing, statistical association of individual TCRs with disease status, and machine learning were combined to predict cytomegalovirus infection status. What the work shows at the level of the full study, not this receptor alone: The validation cohort had no HLA typing available for a later analysis, so co-occurrence within that cohort was assessed over all 120 or so repertoires. While some public TCRs were present in many individuals, most TCR sequences turned up only very rarely across donors. A few of the identified cytomegalovirus-associated TCR beta chains were confirmed in vitro to be specific for cytomegalovirus antigens. A total of roughly 160 TCR beta chains were listed by the study as associated with cytomegalovirus. The authors suggested that the approach could potentially be generalized to other disease states and immunological phenotypes. In a later analysis, TCRs clustered in the first cohort were found to also tend to co-occur in the roughly 120 validation repertoires, with 94% of cluster scores above 0. The classifier was reported to diagnose cytomegalovirus status with high specificity and sensitivity in both the original cohort and the validation cohort.

Regarding this clone: Its cognate antigen has yet to be identified. There are no base qualities to consult, and no much larger clone falls within one base.

The library was obtained by the immunoSEQ multiplex PCR assay. As for the original processing: A statistical classification framework was built to diagnose cytomegalovirus status from the catalog of TCR beta chain sequences. What TCRdb holds here is the immuneACCESS table cut down to in-frame rearrangements. Part of the clones is not present; checked against another copy, under half of the missing clones reflect an unresolved V gene, and the others are unexplained. The V and J calls and clone size come from that table; D and trimming were worked out from the DNA. Here the sample has 68,000 or so clones; around 90% occur a single time. Roughly 3.1% of the sample comes from the top ten. The CDR3 has 15 amino acids, counting the end cysteine and phenylalanine. Solely the CDR3 DNA is kept, with 45 bases framed from the first base. Per the germline V gene (reference sequence), GTSNPN is the CDR1 and SVGIG is the CDR2. V is cut by 2 bases and J by 2 bases, and the space between the germline ends is 13 bases.

The donors belonged to the validation cohort of around 110 subjects, which was separate from the 666-subject first cohort. Source material: PBMCs. The rearranged chain carries TRBV30 and TRBJ1-5; the D segment cannot be called with confidence. The clonotype comes from a young man in good health and CMV-seronegative. The DNA sequence is given as TGTGCCTGGAGTTGGGGAGAACTGGGCAATCAGCCCCAGCATTTT. This codes for CAWSWGELGNQPQHF.